The 15 T cell receptor beta chains presented below share a single source sample, sequenced in a study of cytomegalovirus exposure and HLA in healthy donors (dated by TCRdb to about 2017). Library preparation employed the immunoSEQ multiplex PCR assay. For the multiplex PCR, a mixture combining 60 forward primers for TCR Vbeta segments and 13 reverse primers for TCR Jbeta segments was used. Sourced from immuneACCESS, this table was stored by TCRdb with only in-frame sequences that have V and J called. A share of the clones is absent; for the studies checked, an unresolved V gene accounts for under half, and the remainder has no known explanation. The sample table lists over 90,000 clones, around 65% of them with a count of one. The ten top clones hold roughly 3.4% of the sample. Sequences were obtained from PBMCs. These receptors originate from a woman aged 45-59 years in good health and CMV-seronegative.

V and J are TRBV7-9 and TRBJ1-4, with TRBD1 as a possible D gene (6 bases). The CDR3 is 14 residues long. The germline V gene has CDR1 SEHNR and CDR2 FQNEAQ (reference sequence). Between the trimmed V and J ends, which lost 3 bases and 7 bases, there was a span of 12 bases. The CDR3 spells CASSFYREGEKLFF. The CDR3 DNA reads as TGTGCCAGCAGCTTCTACAGGGAGGGTGAAAAACTGTTTTTT.

This rearrangement joins TRBV5-1 to TRBJ2-5, with D possibly being TRBD1 (6 bases). Trimming pared 1 base from V and 6 bases from J, leaving 13 bases between. There are 14 residues in the CDR3. Germline V lookup: CDR1 SGHRS, CDR2 YFSETQ. As DNA, the CDR3 is TGCGCCAGCAGCTTGTCCAGGGGCGCGCAGACCCAGTACTTC. It translates to CASSLSRGAQTQYF.

This chain uses TRBV5-4 with TRBJ2-1; 16 bases map to TRBD2. This CDR3 region has 17 residues. Germline-derived CDR1 and CDR2 are SGHNT and YYREEE (reference sequence). Unmatched junction bases numbered 7, after V lost 4 bases and J lost 6 bases. In DNA form, the CDR3 reads TGTGCCAGCAGCCCCGGGACTAGCGGGGGGGCCCTCAATGAGCAGTTCTTC. It encodes CASSPGTSGGALNEQFF.

This clone was recorded a few times. The genes are TRBV4-2 and TRBJ2-5; 10 bases line up with TRBD2. Germline V gene sequence: CDR1 LGHNA, CDR2 YNFKEQ. There are 15 residues in the CDR3. V shed 4 bases, J shed 2 bases, and the junction held 4 bases outside the gene matches. In DNA, the CDR3 is TGTGCCAGCAGCCCAGGACTAGCGGCTCAAGAGACCCAGTACTTC. Protein sequence: CASSPGLAAQETQYF.

V is TRBV5-1 and J is TRBJ1-2; 12 bases are shared with TRBD1. The CDR3 totals 15 residues. V gave up 0 bases and J gave up 9 bases; unmatched junction bases: 6. Germline V gene sequence: CDR1 SGHRS, CDR2 YFSETQ. This CDR3 is CASSLVSGQGARYTF. The CDR3 bases are TGCGCCAGCAGCTTGGTATCGGGACAGGGGGCCCGCTACACCTTC.

This clone has more than one count but fewer than ten. The gene calls are TRBV4-1 and TRBJ2-3; a possible D gene is TRBD2 (5 bases). Trimming took 4 bases from V and 0 from J, leaving 17 bases between them. Germline CDR1 MGHRA, CDR2 YSYEKL. The CDR3 extends over 17 amino acids. The CDR3: CASSPLVMRASTDTQYF. CDR3 in DNA: TGCGCCAGCAGCCCACTAGTGATGAGGGCTAGCACAGATACGCAGTATTTT.

The chain combines TRBV10-3 with TRBJ2-5, with 7 nucleotides matching TRBD1. Looked up from germline, CDR1 is ENHRY and CDR2 is SYGVKD. J was trimmed by 3 bases and V by 3 bases; bases with no gene match: 7. The CDR3 is 15 residues long. CDR3 DNA sequence: TGTGCCATCAGTGAATTCCGGGACAGCGAAGAGACCCAGTACTTC. Protein product: CAISEFRDSEETQYF.

With regard to this clone: One end of the junction is discordant with germline, which a read error may explain. The chain employs TRBV7-7 and TRBJ2-5, with D possibly TRBD2 on 6 matching bases. This CDR3 is 14 amino acids long. Germline V gene data show CDR1 as SSHAT and CDR2 as FNYEAQ (reference sequence). Here the CDR3 DNA reads TGTGCTAGCAGTTTCGCGGGGAACCAAGAGACCCAGTACTTC. This encodes CASSFAGNQETQYF.

This clone was detected only once. The CDR3 loop is CASSYGTGPYEQFF. CDR3 coding DNA: TGTGCCAGCAGCTACGGGACAGGGCCGTATGAGCAGTTCTTC. The chain uses TRBV7-9 and TRBJ2-1; 9 positions agree with TRBD1. Trimming at V came to 4 bases and at J to 8 bases, leaving 6 bases not matched to a gene. Looked up from germline, CDR1 is SEHNR and CDR2 is FQNEAQ (reference sequence). The CDR3 contains 14 residues.

The J gene is TRBJ2-3, the V gene TRBV28, with 10 bases that match TRBD2. Per germline, CDR1 MDHEN and CDR2 SYDVKM. CDR3 size: 14 residues. Trimming at V came to 10 bases and at J to 3 bases, leaving 7 bases not matched to a gene. The CDR3 loop reads CAIIAGGFTDTQYF. DNA of the CDR3: TGTGCCATCATAGCGGGAGGTTTTACAGATACGCAGTATTTT.

The rearrangement uses TRBV19 and TRBJ2-5; maybe TRBD2 (6 bases). The germline gives CDR1 LNHDA, CDR2 SQIVND (reference sequence). The CDR3 covers 15 residues. Between the trimmed V and J ends, which lost 3 bases and 5 bases, there was a span of 16 bases. The chain's CDR3 is CASSILVGGGETQYF. DNA for the CDR3: TGTGCCAGTAGTATTCTCGTCGGAGGAGGGGAGACCCAGTACTTC. Looking up the rest from reference TRBV19 and TRBJ2-5 gives the full variable domain: DGGITQSPKYLFRKEGQNVTLSCEQNLNHDAMYWYRQDPGQGLRLIYYSQIVNDFQKGDIAEGYSVSREKKESFPLTVTSAQKNPTAFYLCASSILVGGGETQYFGPGTRLLVL.

The genes are TRBV29-1 and TRBJ2-7; a possible D gene is TRBD2 (6 bases). Germline lookup yields CDR1 SQVTM and CDR2 ANQGSEA. This CDR3 comprises 15 residues. V lost 5 bases to trimming and J lost 6 bases, with 23 bases between them. CDR3 nucleotides: TGCAGCGTTATGAGGGGTGGGGGACTCCGAGCCGAGCAGTACTTC. Protein product: CSVMRGGGLRAEQYF.

The CDR3 is CASSLRLAKLNEQYF. CDR3 in DNA: TGTGCCAGCAGCCTCAGACTAGCGAAACTCAACGAGCAGTACTTC. V is TRBV11-2 and J is TRBJ2-7, with 8 bases aligning to TRBD2. With 5 bases clipped from V and 5 bases from J, the junction kept 11 bases outside the gene matches. The CDR3 is made up of 15 amino acids. Germline V gene lookup returns CDR1 SGHAT and CDR2 FQNNGV. Filled out from reference TRBV11-2 and TRBJ2-7, the complete variable domain reads EAGVAQSPRYKIIEKRQSVAFWCNPISGHATLYWYQQILGQGPKLLIQFQNNGVVDDSQLPKDRFSAERLKGVDSTLKIQPAKLEDSAVYLCASSLRLAKLNEQYFGPGTRLTVT.

Here the CDR3 DNA reads TGTGCCAGCAGTCATCCGAGGGTGGAATTCTTGGAGCAGTACTTC. This encodes CASSHPRVEFLEQYF. The chain joins TRBV5-6 to TRBJ2-7; TRBD2 is a possible D gene (5 bases). The V and J ends lost 5 bases and 7 bases respectively, with 22 bases between them. Germline CDR1 reads SGHDT; CDR2 reads YYEEEE. The CDR3 extends over 15 amino acids.

The rearrangement uses TRBV5-6 and TRBJ2-7; D call uncertain. The V and J ends lost 4 bases and 2 bases respectively, with 10 bases between them. The CDR3 length is 13 residues. Germline V gene sequence: CDR1 SGHDT, CDR2 YYEEEE. CDR3 amino acids: CASSLLQTYEQYF. The CDR3 bases are TGTGCCAGCAGCCTCCTCCAGACCTACGAGCAGTACTTC.